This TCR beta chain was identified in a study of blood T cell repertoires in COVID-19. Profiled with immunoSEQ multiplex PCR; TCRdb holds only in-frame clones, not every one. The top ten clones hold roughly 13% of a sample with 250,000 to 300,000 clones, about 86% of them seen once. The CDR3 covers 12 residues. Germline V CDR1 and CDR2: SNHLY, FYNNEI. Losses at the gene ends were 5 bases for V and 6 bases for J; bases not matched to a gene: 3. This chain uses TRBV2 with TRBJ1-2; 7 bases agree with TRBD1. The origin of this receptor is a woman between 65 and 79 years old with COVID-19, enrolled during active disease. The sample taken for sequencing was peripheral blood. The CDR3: CASSFTGDGYTF. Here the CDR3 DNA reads TGTGCCAGCAGTTTTACAGGGGATGGCTACACCTTC.